The rows below give T cell receptor beta chains drawn from one sample of a study of T cell repertoires in cytomegalovirus infection. TCRdb reanalysed the reads using MiXCR and keeps one entry per CDR3 protein. Among nearly 700,000 distinct CDR3 sequences listed, around 32% were seen once. These TCRs are of unknown antigen specificity. Sequencing was performed on cultured PBMCs, taken from culture after CMV antigen stimulation. The origin of the receptors is a human donor in good health (CMV status not recorded). Some clones in this sample may be carry-over from other donors' samples. The CDR3 runs from the conserved cysteine through the conserved F or W. The order of the fields is CDR3 protein, CDR3 DNA, V gene, clone size, D gene, J gene. D genes are given only for firm matches. Some rows have no size entry. The others give once, few or many, or a class for an expanded clone.

CDR3 protein: CASSLGQVVAGETETQYF
CDR3 DNA: TGCGCCAGCAGCTTAGGACAGGTTGTAGCGGGGGAAACAGAGACCCAGTACTTC
V gene: TRBV5-1
clone size: .
D gene: TRBD2
J gene: TRBJ2-5

CDR3 protein: CAISESRGDPETQYF
CDR3 DNA: TGTGCCATCAGTGAGTCCCGGGGGGACCCCGAGACCCAGTACTTC
V gene: TRBV10-3
clone size: .
D gene: TRBD2
J gene: TRBJ2-5

CDR3 protein: CASSPASGNTDTQYF
CDR3 DNA: TGTGCCAGCTCACCCGCTAGCGGGAATACAGATACGCAGTATTTT
V gene: TRBV18
clone size: .
D gene: TRBD2
J gene: TRBJ2-3

CDR3 protein: CSARVGGTQYF
CDR3 DNA: TGCAGTGCTAGAGTGGGGGGAACGCAGTATTTT
V gene: TRBV20-1
clone size: .
D gene: .
J gene: TRBJ2-3

CDR3 protein: CASSGTGGGANVLTF
CDR3 DNA: TGTGCCAGCAGTGGGACAGGGGGAGGGGCCAACGTCCTGACTTTC
V gene: TRBV2
clone size: .
D gene: TRBD1
J gene: TRBJ2-6

CDR3 protein: CASSQEARLVGQYF
CDR3 DNA: TGTGCCAGCAGCCAAGAAGCCCGCCTGGTGGGGCAGTACTTC
V gene: TRBV4-2
clone size: .
D gene: .
J gene: TRBJ2-7

CDR3 protein: CASSTDRGSDFF
CDR3 DNA: TGTGCCAGCAGTACTGATAGGGGGAGTGATTTCTTT
V gene: TRBV6-2/TRBV6-3
clone size: few
D gene: .
J gene: TRBJ1-1

CDR3 protein: CASSPNPAYEQYF
CDR3 DNA: TGTGCCAGCTCACCTAACCCTGCCTACGAGCAGTACTTC
V gene: TRBV18
clone size: few
D gene: .
J gene: TRBJ2-7

CDR3 protein: CASSSLGGYGKNIQYF
CDR3 DNA: TGCGCCAGCAGCTCACTTGGGGGGTACGGCAAAAACATTCAGTACTTC
V gene: TRBV5-1
clone size: .
D gene: .
J gene: TRBJ2-4

CDR3 protein: CAISETGSEKLFF
CDR3 DNA: TGTGCCATCAGTGAGACAGGATCTGAAAAACTGTTTTTT
V gene: TRBV10-3
clone size: few
D gene: .
J gene: TRBJ1-4

CDR3 protein: CASTSGSSSYGYTF
CDR3 DNA: TGTGCCAGCACCAGCGGGAGTTCTAGTTATGGCTACACCTTC
V gene: TRBV28
clone size: .
D gene: .
J gene: TRBJ1-2

CDR3 protein: CAIRTPGEETQYF
CDR3 DNA: TGTGCCATCAGGACTCCCGGGGAAGAGACCCAGTACTTC
V gene: TRBV10-3
clone size: .
D gene: .
J gene: TRBJ2-5

CDR3 protein: CSARTGQGDNSPLHF
CDR3 DNA: TGCAGTGCTAGGACCGGACAGGGTGATAATTCACCCCTCCACTTT
V gene: TRBV20-1
clone size: .
D gene: TRBD1
J gene: TRBJ1-6

CDR3 protein: CASSLLRAGGPDEQFF
CDR3 DNA: TGTGCCAGCAGCCTCCTAAGAGCGGGGGGGCCCGATGAGCAGTTCTTC
V gene: TRBV3-1
clone size: .
D gene: TRBD2
J gene: TRBJ2-1

CDR3 protein: CASSFDRSEAFF
CDR3 DNA: TGTGCCAGCAGTTTTGATCGTTCTGAAGCTTTCTTT
V gene: TRBV12-3/TRBV12-4
clone size: .
D gene: .
J gene: TRBJ1-1

CDR3 protein: CASSLVDSRYGYTF
CDR3 DNA: TGTGCCAGCAGCTTAGTTGACAGTCGCTATGGCTACACCTTC
V gene: TRBV7-2
clone size: many
D gene: .
J gene: TRBJ1-2

CDR3 protein: CASSEKYGYTF
CDR3 DNA: TGTGCCAGCAGCGAGAAGTATGGCTACACCTTC
V gene: TRBV6-1
clone size: .
D gene: .
J gene: TRBJ1-2

CDR3 protein: CASSTSQPQHF
CDR3 DNA: TGTGCCAGCAGCACGAGTCAGCCCCAGCATTTT
V gene: TRBV9
clone size: .
D gene: .
J gene: TRBJ1-5

CDR3 protein: CASGRTTGGGGYTF
CDR3 DNA: TGTGCCAGCGGAAGAACTACAGGGGGCGGTGGCTACACCTTC
V gene: TRBV7-6
clone size: .
D gene: TRBD1
J gene: TRBJ1-2

CDR3 protein: CSASQGVRDQPQHF
CDR3 DNA: TGCAGTGCTTCACAGGGGGTGAGGGATCAGCCCCAGCATTTT
V gene: TRBV20-1
clone size: few
D gene: TRBD1
J gene: TRBJ1-5

CDR3 protein: CSARNRQGNTGELFF
CDR3 DNA: TGCAGTGCCCGCAATCGGCAGGGAAACACCGGGGAGCTGTTTTTT
V gene: TRBV20-1
clone size: few
D gene: .
J gene: TRBJ2-2

CDR3 protein: CASSADRVSGTEAFF
CDR3 DNA: TGTGCCAGCAGTGCTGACAGGGTATCGGGGACTGAAGCTTTCTTT
V gene: TRBV6-8
clone size: .
D gene: TRBD1
J gene: TRBJ1-1

CDR3 protein: CASSYSRADKGVYGYTF
CDR3 DNA: TGTGCCAGCAGTTACTCGAGGGCAGACAAGGGGGTCTATGGCTACACCTTC
V gene: TRBV6-5
clone size: .
D gene: .
J gene: TRBJ1-2

CDR3 protein: CASSLRGTPQGTQYF
CDR3 DNA: TGTGCCAGCAGCCTCAGAGGGACCCCTCAAGGGACCCAGTACTTC
V gene: TRBV11-2
clone size: .
D gene: .
J gene: TRBJ2-5

CDR3 protein: CASSRAFSVGGLLETQYF
CDR3 DNA: TGTGCCAGCAGCCGGGCCTTTTCCGTAGGGGGCTTATTGGAGACCCAGTACTTC
V gene: TRBV7-8
clone size: .
D gene: TRBD1
J gene: TRBJ2-5

CDR3 protein: CASSPDTETQYF
CDR3 DNA: TGTGCCAGCAGCCCGGACACGGAGACCCAGTACTTC
V gene: TRBV7-9
clone size: .
D gene: .
J gene: TRBJ2-5

CDR3 protein: CSAPAPGAETQYF
CDR3 DNA: TGCAGTGCACCGGCCCCGGGCGCAGAGACCCAGTACTTC
V gene: TRBV20-1
clone size: .
D gene: .
J gene: TRBJ2-5

CDR3 protein: CSARDLVGGRQYF
CDR3 DNA: TGCAGTGCTAGAGATCTGGTGGGGGGGCGGCAGTACTTC
V gene: TRBV20-1
clone size: once
D gene: .
J gene: TRBJ2-7

CDR3 protein: CSVTGPSTGELFF
CDR3 DNA: TGCAGCGTTACAGGGCCATCGACCGGGGAGCTGTTTTTT
V gene: TRBV29-1
clone size: .
D gene: .
J gene: TRBJ2-2

CDR3 protein: CASSEHYDRGLIQSNQPQHF
CDR3 DNA: TGTGCCAGCAGTGAACACTACGACAGAGGACTTATACAAAGCAATCAGCCCCAGCATTTT
V gene: TRBV6-1
clone size: few
D gene: .
J gene: TRBJ1-5

CDR3 protein: CASSDPGRTEAFF
CDR3 DNA: TGTGCCAGCAGTGACCCGGGGAGAACTGAAGCTTTCTTT
V gene: TRBV6-4
clone size: .
D gene: .
J gene: TRBJ1-1

CDR3 protein: CASSPRDLSNQPQHF
CDR3 DNA: TGCGCCAGCAGCCCCCGGGACCTTAGCAATCAGCCCCAGCATTTT
V gene: TRBV4-1
clone size: .
D gene: .
J gene: TRBJ1-5

CDR3 protein: CASYFTRDDTEAFF
CDR3 DNA: TGTGCCAGCTACTTTACCAGGGACGATACTGAAGCTTTCTTT
V gene: TRBV7-8
clone size: many
D gene: .
J gene: TRBJ1-1

CDR3 protein: CSALSVEMAAFF
CDR3 DNA: TGCAGTGCCCTGAGTGTAGAGATGGCAGCTTTCTTT
V gene: TRBV20-1
clone size: .
D gene: .
J gene: TRBJ1-1

CDR3 protein: CASSLNRGVNYGYTF
CDR3 DNA: TGTGCCAGCAGCCTTAACAGGGGGGTCAACTATGGCTACACCTTC
V gene: TRBV6-5
clone size: .
D gene: TRBD1
J gene: TRBJ1-2

CDR3 protein: CASGLPPRAGGEKLFF
CDR3 DNA: TGTGCTAGTGGTTTGCCGCCCAGGGCCGGTGGTGAAAAACTGTTTTTT
V gene: TRBV12-5
clone size: few
D gene: .
J gene: TRBJ1-4

CDR3 protein: CASSVAAVHGNEQFF
CDR3 DNA: TGTGCCAGCAGTGTTGCAGCGGTGCATGGCAATGAGCAGTTCTTC
V gene: TRBV2
clone size: .
D gene: .
J gene: TRBJ2-1

CDR3 protein: CASSSPDTHYF
CDR3 DNA: TGTGCCAGCAGCTCTCCAGATACGCACTATTTT
V gene: TRBV6-6
clone size: .
D gene: .
J gene: TRBJ2-3

CDR3 protein: CASSLEVTVNQPQHF
CDR3 DNA: TGTGCCAGCAGCCTCGAAGTGACGGTCAATCAGCCCCAGCATTTT
V gene: TRBV2
clone size: few
D gene: .
J gene: TRBJ1-5

CDR3 protein: CASSVFGQGASQPQHF
CDR3 DNA: TGTGCCAGCAGTGTCTTCGGACAGGGGGCAAGTCAGCCCCAGCATTTT
V gene: TRBV6-1
clone size: few
D gene: TRBD1
J gene: TRBJ1-5

CDR3 protein: CASSPLTGDRSPLHF
CDR3 DNA: TGTGCCAGCAGTCCGCTCACAGGGGACCGATCACCCCTCCACTTT
V gene: TRBV6-5
clone size: .
D gene: TRBD1
J gene: TRBJ1-6

CDR3 protein: CASSYSFFKGLAGLGTQYF
CDR3 DNA: TGTGCCAGCAGTTACTCGTTCTTTAAGGGACTAGCGGGTTTGGGGACCCAGTACTTC
V gene: TRBV6-8
clone size: .
D gene: TRBD2
J gene: TRBJ2-5

CDR3 protein: CASSLKLAGDYNEQFF
CDR3 DNA: TGTGCCAGCAGCTTAAAGTTGGCAGGGGACTACAATGAGCAGTTCTTC
V gene: TRBV7-6
clone size: .
D gene: .
J gene: TRBJ2-1

CDR3 protein: CASSYDRTNQPQHF
CDR3 DNA: TGTGCCAGCAGTTACGACAGGACGAATCAGCCCCAGCATTTT
V gene: TRBV6-6
clone size: few
D gene: .
J gene: TRBJ1-5